This T cell receptor (beta chain) is drawn from a study of blood T cell repertoires in COVID-19. In the study overall: Samples came from the United States, Italy and Spain, spanning acute and convalescent COVID-19.

At least ten counts were recorded for this clone. Germline CDR1 SGHAT, CDR2 FQNNGV. Trimming shortened V by 0 bases and J by 0 bases, and 13 bases separated the two germline ends. CDR3 length equals 17 residues. Participants reported their clinical history, and cohort assignment relied on those reports. Exposed enrollees had met someone with a PCR-confirmed or clinician-diagnosed COVID-19 case at some point within the 2 weeks before study entry. Original handling: Amplification with reference gene primers provided the estimates of nucleated cell counts. Sequenced by immunoSEQ multiplex PCR; TCRdb stores in-frame clones only, minus some. V and J calls and clone size are as listed in that table; D and trimming were resolved from the DNA. The sample yields fewer than 350,000 clones, about 85% seen once.

Material: PBMCs or T cells enriched from blood (not recorded which). The V gene is TRBV11-2, the J gene TRBJ2-3; D remains unclear. This TCR derives from a woman aged 25 to 39 who had been exposed to COVID-19. The CDR3, as DNA: TGTGCCAGCAGCTTAGATCTCGGTTTTTCTAGCACAGATACGCAGTATTTT. Translating it yields CASSLDLGFSSTDTQYF.